Here is one TCR beta chain with its context. The target antigen is unknown. The record originates from a study of T cell responses to AZD1222 COVID-19 vaccine. Study-level results: Recipients of AZD1222 seropositive at baseline numbered only 6 or 7. Sampled repertoires all dated from after the peak T cell response. Targets within unmutated variant regions were reportedly found for nearly half of spike-specific TCRs. Donors were chiefly white British, with a greater number of females, and clonal diversity was perhaps underestimated.

Per the germline V gene, CDR1 is SEHNR and CDR2 is FQNEAQ (reference sequence). The CDR3 loop spans 17 amino acids. Between the trimmed V and J ends, which lost 0 bases and 5 bases, there was a span of 17 bases. The protocol was immunoSEQ multiplex PCR, while the TCRdb copy is restricted to in-frame clones and leaves out a portion. Among fewer than 150,000 clones listed, 75% to 90% were seen once. The genes are TRBV7-9 and TRBJ2-1, with no clear D. The sequencing used peripheral blood, collected 28 days after the second AZD1222 dose. The receptor was isolated from an adult who received the AZD1222 COVID-19 vaccine. Here the CDR3 DNA reads TGTGCCAGCAGCTTAGCCGGAACGGCTACAAGCAACAATGAGCAGTTCTTC. Amino acids: CASSLAGTATSNNEQFF.